The 25 T cell receptor beta chains below all came from one sample that was sequenced in a study of neoadjuvant anti-PD-1 for oral cavity cancer. Clones were read by immunoSEQ multiplex PCR, and TCRdb kept only the in-frame ones, dropping some. The table includes over 60,000 clones, about nine tenths detected once. Indicated time point: after neoadjuvant nivolumab, at surgical resection. The specimen comprised PBMCs, sampled after nivolumab (anti-PD-1) treatment. Receptors were obtained from a person between 40 and 85 years old with oral cavity squamous cell carcinoma.

The gene calls are TRBV6-1 and TRBJ2-3; D is unresolved. Per germline, CDR1 MNHNS and CDR2 SASEGT. This CDR3 comprises 13 residues. Trimming took 0 bases from V and 0 from J, leaving 1 base between them. In nucleotides, the CDR3 is TGTGCCAGCAGTGAAGCCAGCACAGATACGCAGTATTTT. Amino acid sequence: CASSEASTDTQYF.

This chain joins TRBV7-7 and TRBJ2-5, with 13 bases lining up with TRBD2. CDR3 length: 16 amino acids. V dropped 5 bases and J dropped 2; count of bases not matched to a gene: 5. From germline, CDR1 is SSHAT and CDR2 FNYEAQ (reference sequence). CDR3 in DNA: TGTGCCAGCAGCCCCGGACTAGCGGGAGTACAAGAGACCCAGTACTTC. Protein: CASSPGLAGVQETQYF. Complete variable domain (other parts from reference TRBV7-7 and TRBJ2-5): GAGVSQSPRYKVTKRGQDVTLRCDPISSHATLYWYQQALGQGPEFLTYFNYEAQPDKSGLPSDRFSAERPEGSISTLTIQRTEQRDSAMYRCASSPGLAGVQETQYFGPGTRLLVL.

This chain uses TRBV5-1 with TRBJ1-4; perhaps TRBD1 as D (5 bases). Trimming removed 0 bases from V and 4 bases from J, with 10 bases in between. This CDR3 spans 15 amino acids. Per germline, CDR1 SGHRS and CDR2 YFSETQ. The CDR3 protein is CASSLGIQGNEKLFF. The CDR3 nucleotides are TGCGCCAGCAGCTTGGGGATCCAGGGTAATGAAAAACTGTTTTTT.

The gene calls are TRBV9 and TRBJ2-7, with 11 bases identical to TRBD1. CDR3 length: 16 residues. Germline trimming cut 2 bases from V and 5 bases from J; bases unmatched to any gene: 9. In germline, CDR1 is SGDLS, CDR2 YYNGEE. The DNA for the CDR3 is TGTGCCAGCAGCGTCAGCCCGGACAGGGGGCAGAACGAGCAGTACTTC. It yields the protein CASSVSPDRGQNEQYF.

The chain links TRBV30 to TRBJ2-1; 9 bases fit TRBD2. The CDR3 extends over 14 amino acids. The V gene's germline CDR1 is GTSNPN and CDR2 SVGIG (reference sequence). In DNA form, the CDR3 reads TGTGGCCTAGGGCGGGAGGGTGACTACAATGAGCAGTTCTTC. Amino acids: CGLGREGDYNEQFF.

The J gene is TRBJ2-5, the V gene TRBV2; 9 bases fit TRBD1. V dropped 2 bases and J dropped 4; count of bases not matched to a gene: 5. The CDR3 consists of 15 residues. In germline, CDR1 is SNHLY, CDR2 FYNNEI. The CDR3 loop is CASSEWGTGRETQYF. The DNA for the CDR3 is TGTGCCAGCAGTGAATGGGGGACAGGGAGAGAGACCCAGTACTTC.

This clone was observed a single time. This rearrangement joins TRBV7-8 to TRBJ1-1, with D unclear. The CDR3 runs to 13 residues. The V and J ends lost 7 bases and 6 bases respectively, with 15 bases between them. Germline values: CDR1 SGHVS, CDR2 FQNEAQ. CDR3 in DNA: TGTGCCAGCACCGCCTGGGATTCAGCTGAAGCTTTCTTT. It codes for CASTAWDSAEAFF.

The gene calls are TRBV5-4 and TRBJ2-3, with D uncertain. This CDR3 region has 14 residues. The ends were cut back, 4 bases at V and 0 bases at J, with 9 bases in the middle. Germline V CDR1 and CDR2: SGHNT, YYREEE (reference sequence). The DNA of the CDR3 is TGTGCCAGCAGCGATCGGTCGAGCACAGATACGCAGTATTTT. This gives the protein CASSDRSSTDTQYF.

V is TRBV28 and J is TRBJ1-1, with D unresolved. Germline V gives CDR1 MDHEN, CDR2 SYDVKM. The CDR3 has 11 amino acids. V lost 3 bases to trimming and J lost 7 bases, with 6 bases between them. The DNA of the CDR3 is TGTGCCAGCAGTTTGAGAGATGAAGCTTTCTTT. It encodes CASSLRDEAFF.

The chain has TRBV10-3 and TRBJ2-7; TRBD1 aligns across 9 bases. Germline loops: CDR1 ENHRY, CDR2 SYGVKD. V gave up 6 bases and J gave up 3 bases; unmatched junction bases: 9. The CDR3 sequence is 15 residues long. CDR3: CAISAGQGLGYEQYF. In DNA, the CDR3 is TGTGCCATCAGCGCGGGACAGGGACTTGGCTACGAGCAGTACTTC.

The V gene is TRBV30, the J gene TRBJ2-2; 12 bases map to TRBD1. V lost 5 bases, J lost 1 base, and 11 bases stayed unmatched. The CDR3 extends over 18 amino acids. Germline loops: CDR1 GTSNPN, CDR2 SVGIG (reference sequence). The CDR3 sequence: CAWGFRDRGPQNTGELFF. The CDR3, as DNA: TGTGCCTGGGGATTCCGGGACAGGGGGCCCCAGAACACCGGGGAGCTGTTTTTT.

The gene calls are TRBV5-4 and TRBJ1-2, with D tentatively TRBD1 (5 bases). The CDR3 is 15 amino acids. Trimming shortened V by 4 bases and J by 0 bases, and 13 bases separated the two germline ends. From germline, CDR1 is SGHNT and CDR2 YYREEE (reference sequence). CDR3 loop: CASSPVGGTNYGYTF. The CDR3 DNA is TGTGCCAGCAGCCCCGTTGGGGGTACTAACTATGGCTACACCTTC. Combining the CDR3 with reference TRBV5-4 and TRBJ1-2 gives the whole variable domain ETGVTQSPTHLIKTRGQQVTLRCSSQSGHNTVSWYQQALGQGPQFIFQYYREEENGRGNFPPRFSGLQFPNYSSELNVNALELDDSALYLCASSPVGGTNYGYTFGSGTRLTVV.

The table lists this clone with a few counts. Different DNA sequences within this sample yield the same CDR3. This sequence joins TRBV6-4 and TRBJ2-1; D unclear. Germline V gene sequence: CDR1 MRHNA, CDR2 SNTAGT. Trimming pared 0 bases from V and 0 bases from J, leaving 6 bases between. The CDR3 covers 15 residues. The CDR3 coding sequence is TGTGCCAGCAGTGACTCGGCAGGCTCCTACAATGAGCAGTTCTTC. This sequence encodes CASSDSAGSYNEQFF.

This chain links TRBV30 with TRBJ2-1; D may be TRBD2 (6 bases). Germline-derived CDR1 and CDR2 are GTSNPN and SVGIG (reference sequence). The CDR3 runs to 15 residues. Trimming took off 3 bases at V and 7 bases at J, with 19 bases between the two ends. CDR3 sequence (DNA): TGTGCCTGGAGCGCCACTAGCTCTCGTAAGAATGAGCAGTTCTTC. Protein sequence: CAWSATSSRKNEQFF.

This clone was detected a few times. The chain recombines TRBV11-2 with TRBJ2-3; D is unresolved. The germline gives CDR1 SGHAT, CDR2 FQNNGV. V dropped 2 bases and J dropped 2 bases, with 2 bases sitting between them. There are 12 residues in the CDR3. The CDR3 sequence: CASSLFTDTQYF. The DNA of the CDR3 is TGTGCCAGCAGCTTATTCACAGATACGCAGTATTTT.

The chain employs TRBV5-4 and TRBJ2-6; 7 positions agree with TRBD2. The length of the CDR3 is 17 residues. V shed 4 bases, J shed 0 bases, and the junction held 7 bases outside the gene matches. Looked up from germline, CDR1 is SGHNT and CDR2 is YYREEE (reference sequence). In DNA, the CDR3 is TGTGCCAGCAGCCCCCGAGGGACTATCTCTGGGGCCAACGTCCTGACTTTC. Translation gives CASSPRGTISGANVLTF.

The rearrangement joins TRBV7-8 to TRBJ2-3, with 7 bases matching TRBD1. This CDR3 region has 14 residues. CDR1 is SGHVS, CDR2 FQNEAQ, per germline. After removal of 4 bases from V and 5 bases from J, the junction contained 6 bases not matched to a gene. CDR3 loop: CASSSRQGIDTQYF. CDR3 in DNA: TGTGCCAGCAGCTCAAGACAGGGCATAGATACGCAGTATTTT.

The rearrangement uses TRBV7-9 and TRBJ1-1; 7 bases match TRBD1. Germline trimming cut 5 bases from V and 14 bases from J; bases unmatched to any gene: 17. CDR1 and CDR2 (germline): SEHNR, FQNEAQ (reference sequence). The CDR3 is made up of 14 amino acids. DNA for the CDR3: TGTGCCAGCAGCCCCGGTGGGGAGACAGGGAGTCGCTTCTTT. Amino acids: CASSPGGETGSRFF.

The V and J genes are TRBV7-3 and TRBJ2-3; 11 bases align to TRBD2. CDR1 SGHTA and CDR2 FQGTGA come from the germline V gene. Trimming cost V 3 bases and J 4 bases; bases outside gene matches: 6. The CDR3 loop spans 16 amino acids. The CDR3 is CASSLLAGGRADTQYF. For the CDR3, the DNA is TGTGCCAGCAGCTTGCTAGCGGGAGGCAGGGCAGATACGCAGTATTTT.

The V gene is TRBV5-4, the J gene TRBJ1-1; unclear D gene. The V and J ends lost 0 bases and 4 bases respectively, with 10 bases between them. The CDR3 runs 14 residues. Germline CDR1 is SGHNT and CDR2 is YYREEE (reference sequence). CDR3 protein: CASSLEGFGTEAFF. The CDR3 nucleotides are TGTGCCAGCAGCTTGGAGGGCTTCGGCACTGAAGCTTTCTTT. The whole variable domain, filled in from reference TRBV5-4 and TRBJ1-1, reads ETGVTQSPTHLIKTRGQQVTLRCSSQSGHNTVSWYQQALGQGPQFIFQYYREEENGRGNFPPRFSGLQFPNYSSELNVNALELDDSALYLCASSLEGFGTEAFFGQGTRLTVV.

V is TRBV7-8 and J is TRBJ2-5; TRBD2 might be the D (6 bases). Germline-derived CDR1 and CDR2 are SGHVS and FQNEAQ. The CDR3 extends over 14 amino acids. Trimming pared 2 bases from V and 2 bases from J, leaving 9 bases between. CDR3 sequence (DNA): TGTGCCAGCAGCTTAAGGAGGGCTCAAGAGACCCAGTACTTC. Translation gives CASSLRRAQETQYF.

V usage is TRBV25-1 and J usage is TRBJ2-3; no firm D call. Germline V gene data show CDR1 as MGHDK and CDR2 as SYGVNS. Trimming left V 4 bases short and J 2 bases short, with 7 bases between. The CDR3 sequence is 13 residues long. In DNA, the CDR3 is TGTGCCAGCAGTGGAGTGAACACAGATACGCAGTATTTT. Encoded protein: CASSGVNTDTQYF. Combining the CDR3 with reference TRBV25-1 and TRBJ2-3 gives the whole variable domain EADIYQTPRYLVIGTGKKITLECSQTMGHDKMYWYQQDPGMELHLIHYSYGVNSTEKGDLSSESTVSRIRTEHFPLTLESARPSHTSQYLCASSGVNTDTQYFGPGTRLTVL.

The CDR3 region is CASRLGQGTNEKLFF. In DNA, the CDR3 is TGTGCCAGCAGACTCGGACAGGGCACTAATGAAAAACTGTTTTTT. The gene calls are TRBV9 and TRBJ1-4; 8 nucleotides align to TRBD1. Germline V gene lookup returns CDR1 SGDLS and CDR2 YYNGEE. The CDR3 totals 15 residues. V lost 5 bases and J lost 2; bases outside the gene matches: 5.

This chain joins TRBV5-1 and TRBJ1-4, with D possibly matching TRBD1 (6 bases). This CDR3 contains 15 residues. The V gene lost 5 bases and the J gene lost 7 bases, with 18 bases spanning the gap. Germline CDR1 and CDR2: SGHRS and YFSETQ. The CDR3 sequence is CASSPRGVEREKLFF. For the CDR3, the DNA is TGCGCCAGCAGTCCGAGGGGGGTGGAACGTGAAAAACTGTTTTTT.

The V call is TRBV19, the J call TRBJ1-1; 8 bases map to TRBD1. This CDR3 has 14 amino acids. The germline V gene has CDR1 LNHDA and CDR2 SQIVND (reference sequence). The J segment lost 5 bases and the V segment lost 1 base, leaving 3 bases of the junction unmatched. CDR3 residues: CASSIARGQTEAFF. The CDR3, as DNA: TGTGCCAGTAGTATAGCCAGGGGGCAAACTGAAGCTTTCTTT. Looking up the rest from reference TRBV19 and TRBJ1-1 gives the full variable domain: DGGITQSPKYLFRKEGQNVTLSCEQNLNHDAMYWYRQDPGQGLRLIYYSQIVNDFQKGDIAEGYSVSREKKESFPLTVTSAQKNPTAFYLCASSIARGQTEAFFGQGTRLTVV.